Listed below are T cell receptor beta chains from one sample, sequenced in a study of blood T cell repertoires in COVID-19. Sequencing used immunoSEQ multiplex PCR; TCRdb keeps in-frame clones, though not all of them. The sample consists of some 110,000 clones, approximately 82% of them appearing once. The sample was peripheral blood. These receptors all stem from a man between 65 and 85 years old with active or convalescent COVID-19. Both conserved end residues are part of each CDR3. The order of the fields is J gene, clone size, V gene, D gene, CDR3 protein, CDR3 DNA. A D gene is named only where the DNA matches it firmly. Some rows mark clone size as missing; the rest say once, few, many or name a class of expanded clone.

>TRBJ2-1|.|TRBV28|TRBD2
CASSFGGSTYNEQFF
TGTGCCAGCAGTTTCGGGGGGAGCACCTACAATGAGCAGTTCTTC
>TRBJ1-6|few|TRBV4-3|.
CASSPTPTGPNSPLHF
TGCGCCAGCAGCCCAACCCCTACAGGGCCTAATTCACCCCTCCACTTT
>TRBJ1-3|.|TRBV2|TRBD1
CASREQGAFSGNTIYF
TGTGCCAGCAGGGAACAGGGGGCGTTTTCTGGAAACACCATATATTTT
>TRBJ2-4|.|TRBV7-2|TRBD2
CASSLEGLVLNIQYF
TGTGCCAGCAGCTTAGAAGGACTAGTGTTAAACATTCAGTACTTC
>TRBJ2-7|once|TRBV10-3|TRBD2
CATSSGGLSYEQYF
TGTGCCACCTCTAGCGGGGGGCTCTCCTACGAGCAGTACTTC
>TRBJ1-4|.|TRBV4-3|.
CASSQGVGWRDEKLFF
TGCGCCAGCAGCCAAGGGGTTGGGTGGAGGGATGAAAAACTGTTTTTT
>TRBJ1-6|.|TRBV12-3/TRBV12-4|TRBD1
CASSRQGNSPLHF
TGTGCCAGCAGTCGACAGGGGAATTCACCCCTCCACTTT
>TRBJ2-7|few|TRBV7-8|.
CASSLQPGPYEQYF
TGTGCCAGCAGCCTCCAGCCAGGGCCCTACGAGCAGTACTTC
>TRBJ2-1|.|TRBV15|TRBD1
CATSRLRTGVYEQFF
TGTGCCACCAGCAGACTCCGGACAGGGGTTTATGAGCAGTTCTTC
>TRBJ2-1|.|TRBV19|TRBD2
CASSIPAGGVNNEQFF
TGTGCCAGTAGTATCCCAGCGGGGGGGGTTAACAATGAGCAGTTCTTC
>TRBJ1-2|.|TRBV7-2|.
CASRPGSSFYGYTF
TGTGCCAGCAGACCAGGGTCCTCCTTCTATGGCTACACCTTC
>TRBJ2-2|.|TRBV5-6|TRBD1
CASRLGQVSTGELFF
TGTGCCAGCAGATTGGGACAGGTTAGCACCGGGGAGCTGTTTTTT
>TRBJ1-1|.|TRBV18|.
CASSPPGDTEAFF
TGTGCCAGCTCACCACCAGGGGACACTGAAGCTTTCTTT
>TRBJ1-1|.|TRBV5-1|.
CASSLTAMNTEAFF
TGCGCCAGCAGCTTGACAGCCATGAACACTGAAGCTTTCTTT
>TRBJ2-5|.|TRBV2|TRBD2
CASSVTGTREETQYF
TGTGCCAGCAGTGTGACCGGGACTAGAGAAGAGACCCAGTACTTC
>TRBJ1-2|.|TRBV7-2|TRBD1
CASSRTGNGGGYTF
TGTGCCAGCAGCCGGACAGGGAATGGTGGTGGCTACACCTTC
>TRBJ2-1|.|TRBV6-5|TRBD2
CTSGGEREGLGEQFF
TGTACGAGCGGGGGGGAAAGGGAGGGTCTCGGTGAGCAGTTCTTC
>TRBJ2-7|.|TRBV5-4|.
CASSQTGNEQYF
TGTGCCAGCAGTCAGACAGGAAACGAGCAGTACTTC
>TRBJ1-1|.|TRBV11-3|TRBD1
CASSLVIDRGVGRTEAFF
TGTGCCAGCAGCTTAGTAATTGACAGGGGCGTTGGGCGCACTGAAGCTTTCTTT
>TRBJ2-3|.|TRBV5-4|.
CASSSATGSSTDTQYF
TGTGCCAGCAGCTCGGCGACAGGCTCCTCCACAGATACGCAGTATTTT
>TRBJ2-7|.|TRBV5-1|TRBD1
CASSSNPGQRGHEQYF
TGCGCCAGCAGCTCGAATCCGGGACAGAGGGGGCACGAGCAGTACTTC
>TRBJ1-1|.|TRBV7-8|.
CASSLAQTGWALRGTEAFF
TGTGCCAGCAGCTTAGCGCAGACAGGATGGGCCCTGAGGGGCACTGAAGCTTTCTTT
>TRBJ2-5|.|TRBV10-3|.
CAISGQPQETQYF
TGTGCCATCAGTGGACAGCCCCAAGAGACCCAGTACTTC
>TRBJ1-2|once|TRBV7-9|.
CASSERVGYHGYTF
TGTGCCAGCAGCGAGAGGGTAGGGTATCATGGCTACACCTTC
>TRBJ2-2|.|TRBV18|.
CASSATAQNTGELFF
TGTGCCAGCTCAGCGACAGCACAGAACACCGGGGAGCTGTTTTTT
>TRBJ2-7|.|TRBV24-1|.
CATSDLRREKFEQYF
TGTGCCACCAGTGATTTGAGGCGGGAAAAATTCGAGCAGTACTTC
>TRBJ2-1|.|TRBV18|TRBD2
CASSLLAGGLNEQFF
TGTGCCAGCTCACTGTTAGCGGGGGGGCTCAATGAGCAGTTCTTC
>TRBJ1-2|once|TRBV6-5|TRBD1
CASSYSGQGAGGYTF
TGTGCCAGCAGTTACTCTGGGCAGGGGGCGGGCGGCTACACCTTC
>TRBJ2-3|.|TRBV18|TRBD1
CASSPRTGSTDTQYF
TGTGCCAGCTCACCTAGGACAGGTAGCACAGATACGCAGTATTTT
>TRBJ1-4|few|TRBV2|.
CASSERGTTNEKLFF
TGTGCCAGCAGTGAAAGGGGGACAACTAATGAAAAACTGTTTTTT
>TRBJ2-1|.|TRBV2|TRBD2
CASSASGGGYNEQFF
TGTGCCAGCAGCGCCTCTGGGGGGGGCTACAATGAGCAGTTCTTC
>TRBJ1-1|once|TRBV7-2|TRBD1
CASSSRAGGEAFF
TGTGCCAGCAGCTCTCGAGCAGGGGGCGAGGCTTTCTTT
>TRBJ2-7|.|TRBV11-1|.
CASSQLRQGEQYF
TGTGCCAGCAGCCAATTACGGCAGGGCGAGCAGTACTTC